This T cell receptor (beta chain) was retrieved from a study of blood T cell repertoires in COVID-19. About the research overall: The study drew acute and convalescent COVID-19 samples from the United States, Italy and Spain. PBMCs, B-cell-depleted T cells, or T cells were the source of the cDNA or gDNA that made up the material.

The Seattle patients, enrolled during active infection, were followed longitudinally. Study processing details: Amplifying reference gene primers gave estimates of nucleated cell counts. Only in-frame clones appear in the TCRdb table, and some are missing; sequencing was by immunoSEQ multiplex PCR. V and J calls and clone size are those listed in that table; D and trimming were worked out from the DNA. The profile covers 130,000 to 150,000 clones, with around 85% appearing a single time and about 8% taken by the ten largest. The sequenced sample consisted of peripheral blood. This TCR derives from a woman aged 55-70 years with COVID-19, enrolled during active disease.

The chain's CDR3 is CASSAGGPGTGELFF. DNA of the CDR3: TGTGCCAGCAGCGCGGGGGGGCCGGGCACCGGGGAGCTGTTTTTT. The chain uses TRBV7-7 and TRBJ2-2; 9 nucleotides line up with TRBD2. The CDR3 loop spans 15 amino acids. Germline-derived CDR1 and CDR2 are SSHAT and FNYEAQ (reference sequence). Losses at the gene ends were 5 bases for V and 4 bases for J; bases not matched to a gene: 5.